These 32 T cell receptor beta chains were all obtained from the same sample, sequenced in a study of T-cell reconstitution after alpha-beta-depleted transplantation in children. During its preparation, the TCRbeta library received unique molecular identifiers. TCRdb fed the PCR reads into MiXCR, producing one record per CDR3 protein. The profile shows 98,000 or so distinct CDR3 sequences, 6.4% of them singletons. The material sequenced was PBMCs, mostly from graft donor cells, taken 360 days after TCRalphabeta/CD19-depleted stem cell transplant. The source is a male patient aged 2 to 9 who had a stem cell transplant for acute lymphoblastic leukemia, so the T cells may come from the graft donor.

This rearrangement joins TRBV20-1 to TRBJ2-3; 9 bases line up with TRBD2. Germline lookup yields CDR1 DFQATT and CDR2 SNEGSKA (reference sequence). The ends lost 5 bases at V and 5 bases at J; junction bases unmatched: 5. This CDR3 has 13 amino acids. The CDR3 here is CSAVAGGKDTQYF. DNA for the CDR3: TGCAGTGCTGTGGCGGGGGGGAAAGATACGCAGTATTTT.

Ten or more counts support this clonotype. The chain recombines TRBV4-1 with TRBJ2-1; D is uncertain. V was clipped by 0 bases and J by 9 bases, with 6 bases between them. This CDR3 region has 12 residues. Germline V gene lookup returns CDR1 MGHRA and CDR2 YSYEKL. The CDR3 sequence: CASSQDPSEQFF. DNA of the CDR3: TGCGCCAGCAGCCAAGACCCGAGTGAGCAGTTCTTC.

This clonotype has ten or more counts. The chain links TRBV27 to TRBJ2-5; D is tentatively TRBD1 or TRBD2 (5 bases each). This CDR3 is built from 14 residues. Germline V lookup: CDR1 MNHEY, CDR2 SMNVEV (reference sequence). The V gene lost 9 bases and the J gene lost 4 bases, with 18 bases spanning the gap. CDR3 amino acids: CARNPSGRAETQYF. The CDR3 DNA reads TGTGCCAGAAACCCAAGCGGCAGGGCAGAGACCCAGTACTTC.

At least ten counts were recorded for this clonotype. V usage is TRBV12-3 or TRBV12-4 and J usage is TRBJ1-1; D call uncertain. CDR3 length: 12 residues. V lost 7 bases and J 1 base, leaving 7 bases between the germline ends. DNA for the CDR3: TGTGCCAGCAAGGCAGGGAACACTGAAGCTTTCTTT. Translating it yields CASKAGNTEAFF.

This clonotype appeared many times. The genes are TRBV12-3 or TRBV12-4 and TRBJ1-1, with D unclear. The CDR3 is made up of 13 amino acids. V shed 3 bases and J shed 8 bases, with 13 bases lying between them. CDR3 coding DNA: TGTGCCAGCAGTTTCCGGTCGGGTCGCGAAGCTTTCTTT. Its translation: CASSFRSGREAFF.

In this sample, this clonotype turned up many times. V gene TRBV4-3 combines with J gene TRBJ1-1; D unresolved. V was clipped by 0 bases and J by 4 bases, with 21 bases between them. The CDR3 is 18 residues long. Germline-derived CDR1 and CDR2 are LGHNA and YSLEER. Written as DNA, the CDR3 is TGCGCCAGCAGCCAAGATAAGGGTAGAACCCTCCCGGGCACTGAAGCTTTCTTT. It yields the protein CASSQDKGRTLPGTEAFF.

This clonotype was seen repeatedly, ten times or more. V and J are TRBV11-2 and TRBJ2-7; 8 bases line up with TRBD1. Germline loops: CDR1 SGHAT, CDR2 FQNNGV. The CDR3 extends over 15 amino acids. Trimming took 3 bases from V and 3 from J; bases not matched to a gene: 7. The CDR3 DNA follows: TGTGCCAGCAGCTTTATCGGACAGGGTGGCTACGAGCAGTACTTC. Its protein product is CASSFIGQGGYEQYF.

This clonotype has only a few counts. This chain uses TRBV5-6 with TRBJ2-2; D is possibly TRBD2 (7 bases). The V gene lost 4 bases and the J gene lost 4 bases, with 29 bases spanning the gap. The CDR3 loop spans 20 amino acids. Per the germline V gene, CDR1 is SGHDT and CDR2 is YYEEEE. The DNA of the CDR3 is TGTGCCAGCAGCCTTGTGTTTAGGGGGGGGAAAAGACGGATCACCGGGGAGCTGTTTTTT. This codes for CASSLVFRGGKRRITGELFF.

This clonotype was counted at least ten times. CDR3 in amino acids: CAISAGDYEQYF. CDR3 sequence (DNA): TGTGCCATCAGTGCAGGGGACTACGAGCAGTACTTC. The chain combines TRBV10-3 with TRBJ2-7; D is perhaps TRBD1 (6 bases). The germline V gene encodes CDR1 ENHRY and CDR2 SYGVKD. V dropped 4 bases and J dropped 3 bases, with 7 bases sitting between them. The CDR3 is 12 residues long.

At least ten counts were recorded for this clonotype. The rearrangement joins TRBV5-6 to TRBJ1-6; D not certain. Germline CDR1 and CDR2: SGHDT and YYEEEE. This CDR3 spans 12 amino acids. V was cut by 0 bases and J by 9 bases, with 4 bases left in between. In DNA, the CDR3 is TGTGCCAGCAGCTTGGGTGGTTCACCCCTCCACTTT. It specifies CASSLGGSPLHF.

The chain combines TRBV30 with TRBJ1-4; D call uncertain. The length of the CDR3 is 16 residues. V was trimmed by 5 bases and J by 0 bases, leaving 16 bases between them. Germline CDR1 and CDR2: GTSNPN and SVGIG (reference sequence). CDR3 bases: TGTGCCTGGGACCGGTCAGTGGGGTCAACTAATGAAAAACTGTTTTTT. Its protein product is CAWDRSVGSTNEKLFF.

This clonotype was detected a few times. The chain links TRBV6-6 to TRBJ2-5; 8 bases align to TRBD2. With V trimmed by 10 bases and J by 3 bases, 7 bases remained unmatched. In germline, CDR1 is MNHNY, CDR2 SVGAGI (reference sequence). This CDR3 contains 13 residues. The CDR3 here is CATLGGGEETQYF. CDR3 coding DNA: TGTGCCACCCTCGGGGGGGGTGAAGAGACCCAGTACTTC.

This clonotype was counted many times. The DNA for the CDR3 is TGTGCCAGCAGCCCTAGCGGACAGGAAAGCTACGAGCAGTACTTC. Translation: CASSPSGQESYEQYF. The chain combines TRBV7-9 with TRBJ2-7; D tentatively reads TRBD1 or TRBD2 (7 bases each). In germline, CDR1 is SEHNR, CDR2 FQNEAQ (reference sequence). V gave up 5 bases and J gave up 3 bases, with 17 bases separating them. The CDR3 contains 15 residues.

This clonotype was picked up a small number of times. The chain couples TRBV9 to TRBJ1-4; D is ambiguous. With 0 bases removed from V and 7 bases from J, the gap between germline ends came to 4 bases. In germline, CDR1 is SGDLS, CDR2 YYNGEE. The CDR3 runs 12 residues. The CDR3 reads CASSVGSEKLFF. In DNA, the CDR3 is TGTGCCAGCAGCGTAGGAAGTGAAAAACTGTTTTTT.

The sample holds many counts of this clonotype. The chain is built from TRBV7-9 and TRBJ1-5; D is undetermined. The length of the CDR3 is 12 residues. Germline V gives CDR1 SEHNR, CDR2 FQNEAQ (reference sequence). V was cut by 1 base and J by 9 bases, with 7 bases left in between. For the CDR3, the DNA is TGTGCCAGCAGCTTAGACGTTACGCCCCAGCATTTT. Amino acid sequence: CASSLDVTPQHF.

V and J are TRBV20-1 and TRBJ2-7; D remains unclear. The germline V gene has CDR1 DFQATT and CDR2 SNEGSKA (reference sequence). Trimming pared 1 base from V and 3 bases from J, leaving 10 bases between. The CDR3 loop spans 13 amino acids. CDR3 protein: CSARARALYEQYF. DNA of the CDR3: TGCAGTGCTAGAGCCCGCGCCCTCTACGAGCAGTACTTC.

This clonotype was counted a few times. The chain joins TRBV28 to TRBJ1-4; D gene ambiguous. CDR1 is MDHEN and CDR2 is SYDVKM in the germline V gene. The CDR3 extends over 15 amino acids. V lost 5 bases, J lost 3 bases, and 13 bases lay in between. This CDR3 is CASSLALRANEKLFF. In DNA, the CDR3 is TGTGCCAGCAGTCTAGCGCTTAGGGCTAATGAAAAACTGTTTTTT. Together with reference TRBV28 and TRBJ1-4, the CDR3 gives the full variable domain: DVKVTQSSRYLVKRTGEKVFLECVQDMDHENMFWYRQDPGLGLRLIYFSYDVKMKEKGDIPEGYSVSREKKERFSLILESASTNQTSMYLCASSLALRANEKLFFGSGTQLSVL.

This clonotype was counted only a few times. The chain carries TRBV4-3 and TRBJ1-2, with TRBD1 matching over 8 bases. Per germline, CDR1 LGHNA and CDR2 YSLEER. This CDR3 contains 14 residues. V shed 0 bases and J 8 bases; nucleotides not matched to a gene: 5. The CDR3 coding sequence is TGCGCCAGCAGCCAAGATCATAGACAGGGGGGCTACACCTTC. As protein: CASSQDHRQGGYTF.

For this clonotype: A much larger clone lies a single base off, so this may be a read error. The J gene is TRBJ2-1, the V gene TRBV28; 11 nucleotides line up with TRBD2. Trimming cost V 7 bases and J 8 bases; bases outside gene matches: 10. The CDR3 totals 15 residues. Germline CDR1 is MDHEN and CDR2 is SYDVKM. The DNA for the CDR3 is TGTGCCAGCATCACGACTAGCGGGGTCTGGGATGAGCAGTTCTTC. Translated: CASITTSGVWDEQFF.

This rearrangement joins TRBV5-7 to TRBJ1-2; D is unclear. TRBV5-7 is an ORF, and what it does is uncertain. This CDR3 has 13 residues. V was cut by 0 bases and J by 5 bases, with 8 bases left in between. CDR3 region: CASSLERLYGYTF. CDR3 in DNA: TGTGCCAGCAGCTTGGAAAGGCTTTATGGCTACACCTTC.

This clonotype was detected many times. The genes are TRBV29-1 and TRBJ1-5, with TRBD1 identical over 7 bases. Germline CDR1 SQVTM, CDR2 ANQGSEA. The CDR3 has 11 amino acids. V lost 4 bases to trimming and J lost 11 bases; unmatched junction nucleotides: 5. CDR3 sequence: CSVAQGRTQHF. The CDR3 nucleotides read TGCAGCGTTGCACAGGGGAGGACCCAGCATTTT. The variable domain in full, with the rest retrieved from reference TRBV29-1 and TRBJ1-5, is SAVISQKPSRDICQRGTSLTIQCQVDSQVTMMFWYRQQPGQSLTLIATANQGSEATYESGFVIDKFPISRPNLTFSTLTVSNMSPEDSSIYLCSVAQGRTQHFGDGTRLSIL.

This clonotype was observed a handful of times. The chain couples TRBV9 to TRBJ1-1; D not resolved. Germline CDR1 SGDLS, CDR2 YYNGEE. CDR3 length: 14 amino acids. V lost 0 bases and J 1 base, leaving 7 bases between the germline ends. The CDR3 is CASSVAHRNTEAFF. The CDR3 DNA reads as TGTGCCAGCAGCGTAGCACATAGGAACACTGAAGCTTTCTTT.

The chain employs TRBV5-5 and TRBJ2-7, with a possible D match to TRBD2 (6 bases). Deletions cut 4 bases from V and 6 bases from J, with 11 bases between. CDR3 size: 12 residues. The germline CDR1 and CDR2 sequences are SGHKS and YYEKEE (reference sequence). The CDR3 spells CASSLREAEQYF. Here the CDR3 DNA reads TGTGCCAGCAGCCTCAGGGAGGCCGAGCAGTACTTC.

This clonotype was seen a handful of times. This CDR3 reads CASSPGFISQGWPTYEQYF. The DNA of the CDR3 is TGTGCCAGCAGCCCCGGGTTCATATCACAGGGATGGCCTACCTACGAGCAGTACTTC. The chain carries TRBV5-5 and TRBJ2-7; D is possibly TRBD1 (6 bases). V was trimmed by 4 bases and J by 2 bases, leaving 28 bases between them. CDR3 length: 19 amino acids. CDR1 is SGHKS and CDR2 is YYEKEE in the germline V gene (reference sequence). Full variable domain (rest looked up from reference TRBV5-5 and TRBJ2-7): DAGVTQSPTHLIKTRGQQVTLRCSPISGHKSVSWYQQVLGQGPQFIFQYYEKEERGRGNFPDRFSARQFPNYSSELNVNALLLGDSALYLCASSPGFISQGWPTYEQYFGPGTRLTVT.

Ten or more counts support this clonotype. The chain carries TRBV10-3 and TRBJ2-7, with D maybe TRBD1 (6 bases). The germline V gene encodes CDR1 ENHRY and CDR2 SYGVKD. The CDR3 extends over 13 amino acids. V lost 7 bases and J 3 bases, leaving 13 bases between the germline ends. CDR3 sequence: CAITSDSSYEQYF. CDR3 sequence (DNA): TGTGCCATCACCTCGGACAGCAGCTACGAGCAGTACTTC.

This CDR3 reads CASSSPGDFNQPQHF. CDR3 sequence (DNA): TGTGCCAGCAGCTCTCCCGGGGATTTCAATCAGCCCCAGCATTTT. V gene TRBV11-2 combines with J gene TRBJ1-5; D uncertain. The V end was cut by 4 bases, the J end by 3 bases, with 13 bases between. The CDR3 extends over 15 amino acids. Germline loops: CDR1 SGHAT, CDR2 FQNNGV. Variable domain in full (rest from reference TRBV11-2 and TRBJ1-5): EAGVAQSPRYKIIEKRQSVAFWCNPISGHATLYWYQQILGQGPKLLIQFQNNGVVDDSQLPKDRFSAERLKGVDSTLKIQPAKLEDSAVYLCASSSPGDFNQPQHFGDGTRLSIL.

This clonotype has ten or more counts. J is TRBJ2-1 and V is TRBV5-1; D remains ambiguous. The CDR3 is made up of 11 amino acids. Germline V gene lookup returns CDR1 SGHRS and CDR2 YFSETQ. V gave up 2 bases and J gave up 9 bases, with 6 bases separating them. For the CDR3, the DNA is TGCGCCAGCAGCTTCCTTCTTGAGCAGTTCTTC. Its translation is CASSFLLEQFF.

This chain uses TRBV6-1 with TRBJ1-2, with D unclear. The CDR3 has 15 residues. The germline V gene encodes CDR1 MNHNS and CDR2 SASEGT. V was shortened by 8 bases and J by 5 bases, with 21 bases between the two germline ends. The CDR3 reads CASAIPEGLLYGYTF. CDR3 coding DNA: TGTGCCAGCGCCATCCCAGAAGGCCTACTATATGGCTACACCTTC.

This clonotype was detected many times. CDR3 region: CASRARGPLSYEQYF. The CDR3, as DNA: TGTGCCAGCAGGGCCAGGGGCCCCCTCTCCTACGAGCAGTACTTC. The J gene is TRBJ2-7, the V gene TRBV7-8; tentative D call: TRBD1 (6 bases). The CDR3 has 15 residues. Germline CDR1 reads SGHVS; CDR2 reads FQNEAQ. The V and J ends lost 6 bases and 0 bases respectively, with 15 bases between them.

This clonotype came up many times. At one end the junction does not follow the germline gene, possibly because of a read error. The chain couples TRBV7-9 to TRBJ2-1; D not resolved. CDR1 and CDR2 from the germline V gene are SEHNR and FQNEAQ (reference sequence). This CDR3 spans 8 amino acids. The CDR3 spells CASSLEIF. CDR3 nucleotide sequence: TGTGCCAGCAGCTTAGAAATCTTC. Complete variable domain (other parts from reference TRBV7-9 and TRBJ2-1): DTGVSQNPRHKITKRGQNVTFRCDPISEHNRLYWYRQTLGQGPEFLTYFQNEAQLEKSRLLSDRFSAERPKGSFSTLEIQRTEQGDSAMYLCASSLEIFGPGTRLTVL.

This clonotype came up many times. V is TRBV24-1 and J is TRBJ2-1; 8 positions agree with TRBD2. Germline assignment: CDR1 KGHDR and CDR2 SFDVKD. V lost 1 base, J lost 7 bases, and 8 bases stayed unmatched. CDR3 size: 16 residues. The CDR3, as DNA: TGTGCCACCAGTGATTTTGGAGCGGGAGCCATAAATGAGCAGTTCTTC. As protein: CATSDFGAGAINEQFF.

At least ten counts were recorded for this clonotype. The chain carries TRBV20-1 and TRBJ2-3, with D possibly being TRBD2 (6 bases). CDR3 size: 14 residues. V dropped 5 bases and J dropped 3 bases, with 15 bases sitting between them. CDR1 is DFQATT and CDR2 is SNEGSKA in the germline V gene (reference sequence). The CDR3 bases are TGCAGTGCTGGGAGGACTTCCCGGACAGATACGCAGTATTTT. Amino acids: CSAGRTSRTDTQYF.